This T cell receptor (beta chain) derives from a study of T-cell memory formation after mild COVID-19. Study information: The TCR clusters were mostly specific to one donor.

One entry per CDR3 protein, called by TCRdb with MiXCR from the 5' RACE reads. The repertoire consists of roughly 250,000 distinct CDR3 sequences, with roughly 15% occurring once and the leading ten covering around 3.7%. Study-level findings and limits: Contracting CD8+ clones were enriched in EMRA, CD4+ mainly in CM and EM. Clones that contracted from day 15 to 85 were balanced CD4/CD8, while later expanders leaned CD4+. Pre-infection memory already had some responding clones, implying cross-reactive memory joined.

The V end was cut by 6 bases, the J end by 7 bases, with 13 bases between. The CDR3 contains 13 residues. This clonotype came up a few times. Its antigen is undetermined. This clonotype was sampled from a man between 18 and 29 years old who had mild COVID-19 (a few samples of this study predate the infection). Cell type and time point are not known. The chain carries TRBV12-3 or TRBV12-4 and TRBJ1-5; D may be TRBD1 (6 bases). The material sequenced was PBMCs or a T cell subset sorted from them (not recorded which). The CDR3 here is CASSRQVNQPQHF. The CDR3 nucleotides read TGTGCCAGCAGCAGACAGGTGAACCAGCCCCAGCATTTT.